This T cell receptor (beta chain) emerged from a study of shared clonotypes between healthy human individuals. Germline V gives CDR1 GTSNPN, CDR2 SVGIG (reference sequence). CDR3 size: 16 residues. V lost 3 bases, J lost 4 bases, and 21 bases lay in between. Sorted-subset replicate PCR reactions were performed with about 200 ng DNA, corresponding to about 30,000 T cell genomes. Profiling relied on immunoSEQ multiplex PCR, and the TCRdb table lists in-frame clones only, not all of them. The repertoire holds about 700,000 clones, with approximately 74% as singletons. Source material: memory CD4+ T cells sorted from blood. Described subset: CD45RA-negative fraction. This clonotype originated in a woman aged 25-40 years in good health. The gene calls are TRBV30 and TRBJ1-1, with D unclear. The CDR3 sequence: CAWSLSPTFTSTEAFF. The CDR3 DNA follows: TGTGCCTGGAGCCTCTCGCCGACTTTCACGAGCACTGAAGCTTTCTTT. Complete variable domain (other parts from reference TRBV30 and TRBJ1-1): SQTIHQWPATLVQPVGSPLSLECTVEGTSNPNLYWYRQAAGRGLQLLFYSVGIGQISSEVPQNLSASRPQDRQFILSSKKLLLSDSGFYLCAWSLSPTFTSTEAFFGQGTRLTVV.